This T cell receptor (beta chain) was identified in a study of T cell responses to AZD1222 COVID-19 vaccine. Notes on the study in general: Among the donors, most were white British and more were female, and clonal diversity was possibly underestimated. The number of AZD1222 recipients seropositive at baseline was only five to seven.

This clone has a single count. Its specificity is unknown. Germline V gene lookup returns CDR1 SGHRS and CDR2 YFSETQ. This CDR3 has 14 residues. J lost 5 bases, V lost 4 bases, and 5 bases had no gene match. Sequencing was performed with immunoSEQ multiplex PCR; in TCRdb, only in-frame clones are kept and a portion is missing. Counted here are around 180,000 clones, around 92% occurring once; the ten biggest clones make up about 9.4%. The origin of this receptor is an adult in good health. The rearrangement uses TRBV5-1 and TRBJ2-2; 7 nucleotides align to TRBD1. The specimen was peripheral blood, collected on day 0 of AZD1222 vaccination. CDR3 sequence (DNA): TGCGCCAGCAGCCCCCGACAGGGAACCGGGGAGCTGTTTTTT. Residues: CASSPRQGTGELFF. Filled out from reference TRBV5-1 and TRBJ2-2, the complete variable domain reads KAGVTQTPRYLIKTRGQQVTLSCSPISGHRSVSWYQQTPGQGLQFLFEYFSETQRNKGNFPGRFSGRQFSNSRSEMNVSTLELGDSALYLCASSPRQGTGELFFGEGSRLTVL.